This is a list of T cell receptor beta chains from one sample in a study of shared clonotypes between healthy human individuals. Here immunoSEQ multiplex PCR was the method, and the copy in TCRdb shows in-frame clones only, minus some. The sample has some 500,000 clones; 90% to 96% are singletons. Sequencing used naive CD4+ T cells sorted from blood. All receptors derive from a woman in her 30s in good health. The CDR3 runs from the conserved cysteine through the conserved F or W. Fields, in order: D gene, J gene, V gene, clone size, CDR3 protein, CDR3 DNA. The D gene is left open where the match is weak. Where a row states a size, it is once, few, many or the class of an expanded clone; other rows omit it.

- | TRBJ1-2 | TRBV7-9 | - | CASSLATEGSYGYTF | TGTGCCAGCAGCTTAGCTACCGAGGGTTCCTATGGCTACACCTTC
- | TRBJ2-5 | TRBV27 | - | CASSHPKETQYF | TGTGCCAGCAGTCATCCGAAAGAGACCCAGTACTTC
TRBD1 | TRBJ2-1 | TRBV30 | - | CAWRWDSNEQFF | TGTGCCTGGAGATGGGACAGCAATGAGCAGTTCTTC
- | TRBJ2-7 | TRBV4-1 | - | CASSQDPESEQYF | TGCGCCAGCAGCCAAGATCCGGAGAGCGAGCAGTACTTC
- | TRBJ1-2 | TRBV28 | - | CASSVGLVGYGYTF | TGTGCCAGCAGCGTAGGGTTGGTGGGCTATGGCTACACCTTC
TRBD2 | TRBJ2-3 | TRBV2 | - | CASSETSGITDTQYF | TGTGCCAGCAGCGAGACTAGCGGGATAACAGATACGCAGTATTTT
- | TRBJ1-1 | TRBV5-1 | - | CASSPVGPSTEAFF | TGCGCCAGCAGCCCAGTGGGTCCGAGCACTGAAGCTTTCTTT
- | TRBJ2-7 | TRBV11-2 | - | CASSLEPSFRFEQYF | TGTGCCAGCAGCTTAGAACCGAGTTTTAGGTTCGAGCAGTACTTC
TRBD1 | TRBJ2-5 | TRBV28 | - | CASRFPDRGKVQETQYF | TGTGCCAGCAGGTTCCCCGACAGGGGAAAGGTCCAAGAGACCCAGTACTTC
TRBD1 | TRBJ1-2 | TRBV19 | - | CASRDRGNYGYTF | TGTGCCAGCCGGGACAGGGGTAACTATGGCTACACCTTC
- | TRBJ1-3 | TRBV6-5 | - | CASSYQGNSGNTIYF | TGTGCCAGCAGTTACCAGGGGAACTCTGGAAACACCATATATTTT
- | TRBJ2-2 | TRBV5-1 | - | CASSRVPETNTGELFF | TGCGCCAGCAGCCGTGTTCCAGAGACGAACACCGGGGAGCTGTTTTTT
TRBD2 | TRBJ2-7 | TRBV7-6 | - | CASSFNSGRASYEQYF | TGTGCCAGCAGCTTTAACAGCGGGAGGGCCAGTTACGAGCAGTACTTC
TRBD1 | TRBJ2-1 | TRBV18 | - | CASSPGTGSYNEQFF | TGTGCCAGCTCCCCCGGGACAGGGTCCTACAATGAGCAGTTCTTC
TRBD2 | TRBJ2-1 | TRBV4-1 | - | CASSQDGTSGKRQFF | TGCGCCAGCAGCCAAGATGGGACTAGCGGGAAACGGCAGTTCTTC
- | TRBJ2-7 | TRBV5-1 | once | CASSLDTTSNYEQYF | TGCGCCAGCAGCTTGGATACCACTAGTAACTACGAGCAGTACTTC
- | TRBJ2-5 | TRBV4-1 | - | CASSQRFQLRRNQETQYF | TGCGCCAGCAGCCAACGGTTTCAATTACGGCGAAATCAAGAGACCCAGTACTTC
TRBD2 | TRBJ2-1 | TRBV10-3 | once | CAISAGLAGLPEQFF | TGTGCCATCAGTGCCGGACTAGCGGGGCTTCCGGAGCAGTTCTTC
- | TRBJ1-2 | TRBV28 | - | CASSLPGAYGYTF | TGTGCCAGCAGCTTACCAGGGGCATATGGCTACACCTTC
- | TRBJ2-2 | TRBV27 | - | CASRRGTENTGELFF | TGTGCCAGCAGACGCGGGACAGAGAACACCGGGGAGCTGTTTTTT
TRBD2 | TRBJ2-1 | TRBV5-1 | - | CASSLWTSLNNEQFF | TGCGCCAGCAGCCTTTGGACTAGTTTGAACAATGAGCAGTTCTTC
TRBD1 | TRBJ2-4 | TRBV5-8 | - | CASSSRGPGAKNIQYF | TGTGCCAGCAGCTCCAGGGGGCCGGGGGCCAAAAACATTCAGTACTTC
- | TRBJ1-4 | TRBV5-3 | - | CARTQKEKLFF | TGTGCCAGAACCCAAAAGGAAAAACTGTTTTTT
TRBD1 | TRBJ1-2 | TRBV5-1 | - | CASSLGQGIGYTF | TGCGCCAGCAGCTTGGGACAGGGTATAGGCTACACCTTC
- | TRBJ1-5 | TRBV2 | - | CASSDGVRPYSNQPQHF | TGTGCCAGCAGTGATGGGGTCAGGCCGTATAGCAATCAGCCCCAGCATTTT
TRBD1 | TRBJ1-4 | TRBV28 | - | CASRPGQGARKLFF | TGTGCCAGCAGACCAGGACAGGGGGCGAGGAAACTGTTTTTT
- | TRBJ2-7 | TRBV2 | - | CASSEGNKRGEQYF | TGTGCCAGCAGTGAGGGGAACAAGAGGGGAGAGCAGTACTTC
- | TRBJ2-7 | TRBV5-1 | once | CASSLADGAYEQYF | TGCGCCAGCAGCTTAGCGGACGGAGCCTACGAGCAGTACTTC
- | TRBJ1-5 | TRBV2 | once | CASSEGRERPQHF | TGTGCCAGCAGTGAGGGCCGGGAAAGGCCCCAGCATTTT
- | TRBJ2-5 | TRBV28 | - | CASSLRSALQETQYF | TGTGCCAGCAGTTTAAGGTCAGCTCTACAAGAGACCCAGTACTTC
- | TRBJ1-3 | TRBV5-1 | - | CASSSPTAGGNTIYF | TGCGCCAGCAGCTCCCCGACAGCGGGTGGAAACACCATATATTTT
TRBD2 | TRBJ2-1 | TRBV28 | - | CASSLVAGGPRLEFF | TGTGCCAGCAGTTTAGTGGCGGGAGGGCCAAGGTTGGAGTTCTTC
- | TRBJ1-2 | TRBV5-1 | - | CASSVDMATRYGYTF | TGCGCCAGCAGCGTGGATATGGCAACTCGCTATGGCTACACCTTC
- | TRBJ2-1 | TRBV7-2 | - | CASSPWVDTPNEQFF | TGTGCCAGCAGCCCATGGGTGGACACCCCCAATGAGCAGTTCTTC
TRBD2 | TRBJ2-1 | TRBV5-1 | once | CASSTSGGLAGSYNEQFF | TGCGCCAGCAGCACTTCGGGGGGACTAGCGGGGTCCTACAATGAGCAGTTCTTC
- | TRBJ1-6 | TRBV30 | - | CAWSVSGGISPLHF | TGTGCCTGGAGTGTATCAGGAGGTATTTCACCCCTCCACTTT
- | TRBJ2-7 | TRBV29-1 | - | CSVDGGQGYEQYF | TGCAGCGTTGATGGCGGGCAGGGCTACGAGCAGTACTTC
TRBD2 | TRBJ2-7 | TRBV5-1 | once | CASSAAGTSYSEQYF | TGCGCCAGCAGCGCGGCCGGGACTAGTTACTCCGAGCAGTACTTC
TRBD2 | TRBJ2-2 | TRBV5-1 | - | CASDSSIAGGPTGELFF | TGCGCCAGCGATTCCTCCATAGCGGGAGGGCCGACCGGGGAGCTGTTTTTT